This entry features one T cell receptor beta chain sequence. This clonotype was seen only once. Its binding antigen is unknown. No base quality values were provided; no much bigger clone lies one nucleotide off. Evidence from one read is weak. RNA was extracted with the RNeasy kit and roughly 0.45 to 1 ug was reverse transcribed using random hexamers. The immunoSEQ multiplex PCR assay, which covers 54 Vbeta and 13 Jbeta segments, was used to amplify TCR beta CDR3 regions. PCR amplification bias was corrected by using a synthetic template baseline for primer optimization and computational correction. The source study handled its data this way. Reads were annotated to V, D and J genes per IMGT and analyzed with immunoSEQ Analyzer, keeping only productive sequences. Clonality was computed as one minus Shannon entropy normalized by log2 of the number of productive unique sequences. Public and private clones were assessed among the 100 most prevalent clones of each patient and control. Clones were defined as Susac-specific if absent from the healthy and MS cohorts, from approximately 1,100 published viral clones and from other ImmuneACCESS disease sequences. The public reads were quality trimmed at Q25 with fastp and then assembled into clones with MiXCR by TCRdb, keeping productive beta chains. Records with the same CDR3 protein are collapsed into one entry carrying the most frequent genes and DNA. The V and J calls come from TCRdb's annotation, not from the publication. The sample data list around 200,000 distinct CDR3 sequences, and 95% of these were observed just once. The leading ten clones occupy about 0.094% of the sample.

The sample is drawn from a study of CD8 T cells in Susac syndrome (dated by TCRdb to the late 2010s). About the study as a whole: Whether CD8+ T cell activation and differentiation in Susac syndrome was antigen driven was tested using repertoire sequencing.

Peripheral blood CD8+ and CD4+ T cells from healthy donors, Susac syndrome patients and multiple sclerosis patients were profiled by high-throughput TCR beta sequencing. Healthy donors were included as age- and sex-matched controls. CD8+ TEMRA cells were enriched by FACS, while bulk CD8+ and CD4+ T cells were purified by magnetic negative isolation. Blood was drawn into EDTA tubes, processed within 24 hours, and PBMCs were isolated by density gradient centrifugation. PBMCs intended for TCR sequencing were cryopreserved in liquid nitrogen and thawed later in a water bath at 37 degrees C. A purity of at least 90% was achieved for sorted or isolated CD4+, CD8+ and CD8+ TEMRA cells. Overall study results and their limits: The study acknowledged that relatively few individuals were included in the TCR sequencing and HLA analysis.

From a lookup of the germline V gene (reference sequence), CDR1 and CDR2 are SEHNR and FQNEAQ. From the cysteine up to the phenylalanine, the CDR3 has a length of 15 residues. The kept DNA is CDR3 alone, 45 bases in frame from the first base. Cut back by 3 bases and 0 bases, the V and J ends lie 8 bases apart. The chain is assembled from TRBV7-9 and TRBJ2-2; the D gene cannot be resolved reliably. Sample: CD4+ T cells from PBMCs. The origin of this receptor is a human donor in good health. The sequenced DNA is TGTGCCAGCAGCTTTAGGCAAGCGAACACCGGGGAGCTGTTTTTT. Translated, this gives CASSFRQANTGELFF. Extended through the reference TRBV7-9 and TRBJ2-2 proteins, this CDR3 yields the full variable domain: DTGVSQNPRHKITKRGQNVTFRCDPISEHNRLYWYRQTLGQGPEFLTYFQNEAQLEKSRLLSDRFSAERPKGSFSTLEIQRTEQGDSAMYLCASSFRQANTGELFFGEGSRLTVL.